These 22 T cell receptor beta chains came from one sample sequenced in a study of T cell clonality in common variable immunodeficiency. Method: immunoSEQ multiplex PCR; TCRdb's copy keeps in-frame clones and lacks some. This sample comprises roughly 79,000 clones, none seen once only. The specimen sequenced was peripheral blood mononuclear cells. These TCRs come from a person between 18 and 70 years old in good health.

This clone was picked up many times. The read falls 3 residues short of the CDR3 end, and the missing part is taken from the germline J gene. J is TRBJ1-6 and V is TRBV10-1, with 9 bases fitting TRBD1. The CDR3 has 14 amino acids. The ends lost 7 bases at V and 6 bases at J; junction bases unmatched: 4. Germline V lookup: CDR1 WNHNN, CDR2 SYGVQD (reference sequence). The CDR3 reads CASKGTGTNSPLHF. The CDR3 DNA, read in part, is TGCGCCAGCAAGGGGACAGGGACTAATTCACCC.

This clone was counted many times. Sequencing ends 3 residues short of the CDR3 end; the germline J gene provides the rest. The rearrangement joins TRBV11-3 to TRBJ2-7; 11 nucleotides match TRBD2. This CDR3 has 15 amino acids. V gave up 4 bases and J gave up 2 bases; unmatched junction bases: 4. Germline assignment: CDR1 SGHNT and CDR2 YENEEA. The CDR3 loop reads CASSSGLADTYEQYF. CDR3 bases read: TGTGCCAGCAGCTCGGGACTAGCGGATACCTACGAG. The complete variable domain, with remaining parts taken from reference TRBV11-3 and TRBJ2-7, reads EAGVVQSPRYKIIEKKQPVAFWCNPISGHNTLYWYLQNLGQGPELLIRYENEEAVDDSQLPKDRFSAERLKGVDSTLKIQPAELGDSAVYLCASSSGLADTYEQYFGPGTRLTVT.

This clone was recorded many times. The chain's CDR3 is CSARMTGGLYNEQFF. The DNA read from the CDR3 is TGCAGTGCACGAATGACAGGGGGATTATACAATGAG. This chain links TRBV20-1 with TRBJ2-1; 9 nucleotides agree with TRBD1. Read coverage stops 3 residues before the CDR3 terminus; the germline J gene supplies the remainder. This CDR3 is built from 15 residues. The germline gives CDR1 DFQATT, CDR2 SNEGSKA (reference sequence). V shed 6 bases, J shed 4 bases, and the junction held 10 bases outside the gene matches.

This clone was detected ten times or more. The observed sequence ends 3 residues before the CDR3 terminus, with the missing tail filled in from the germline J gene. This rearrangement joins TRBV9 to TRBJ2-7; D possibly corresponds to TRBD1 (7 bases). The germline CDR1 and CDR2 sequences are SGDLS and YYNGEE. This CDR3 is built from 15 residues. With 0 bases removed from V and 3 bases from J, the gap between germline ends came to 13 bases. CDR3 amino acids: CASSVGGDSIYEQYF. The covered CDR3 bases are TGTGCCAGCAGCGTAGGCGGGGACAGCATCTACGAG. The full variable domain, completed using reference TRBV9 and TRBJ2-7, is DSGVTQTPKHLITATGQRVTLRCSPRSGDLSVYWYQQSLDQGLQFLIQYYNGEERAKGNILERFSAQQFPDLHSELNLSSLELGDSALYFCASSVGGDSIYEQYFGPGTRLTVT.

At least ten counts were recorded for this clone. The part of the CDR3 DNA that was read is TGCAGCGTTGAAAGGGCCGGGGGAACCTACGAG. As protein: CSVERAGGTYE. The whole CDR3 sequence is CSVERAGGTYEQYF. The J gene is TRBJ2-7, the V gene TRBV29-1, with D maybe TRBD2 (6 bases). The CDR3 end is not reached by the read, which stops 3 residues before it; the germline J gene fills it in. Germline V CDR1 and CDR2: SQVTM, ANQGSEA. V lost 2 bases, J lost 2 bases, and 13 bases lay in between. The CDR3 sequence is 14 residues long.

This clone showed up many times. The CDR3 is cut off 3 residues early in the read; its end comes from the germline J gene. The chain combines TRBV19 with TRBJ2-2, with 11 nucleotides matching TRBD2. CDR1 and CDR2 from the germline V gene are LNHDA and SQIVND (reference sequence). The ends lost 6 bases at V and 0 bases at J; junction bases unmatched: 3. The CDR3 totals 16 residues. This CDR3 reads CASSGTSGTNTGELFF. The CDR3 DNA, read in part, is TGTGCCAGTAGCGGGACTAGCGGAACGAACACCGGGGAG.

This clone was recorded many times. The CDR3 loop is CAISESLVPSPQPQHF. CDR3 bases read: TGTGCCATCAGTGAGTCCCTAGTGCCCTCACCTCAGCCC. The chain carries TRBV10-3 and TRBJ1-5; D is ambiguous. Coverage ceases 3 residues before the CDR3 finishes, and the germline J gene fills in the end. Germline CDR1 and CDR2: ENHRY and SYGVKD. The CDR3 length is 16 residues. The ends were cut back, 0 bases at V and 6 bases at J, with 15 bases in the middle.

This clone has a count of ten or more. The read is 3 residues too short to cover the CDR3 end, so that end is filled in from the germline J gene. The chain uses TRBV13 and TRBJ2-5; D call uncertain. Germline CDR1 PRHDT, CDR2 FYEKMQ (reference sequence). V was clipped by 1 base and J by 5 bases, with 11 bases between them. CDR3 length: 14 amino acids. CDR3 DNA, as far as it was read: TGTGCCAGCAGCTTAGTATCCCGGGTGGAGACC. Its protein is CASSLVSRVET. The CDR3 in full is CASSLVSRVETQYF.

Many counts were recorded for this clone. The CDR3 goes on 3 residues after the read ends, and that part is filled in from the germline J gene. The chain recombines TRBV28 with TRBJ1-4; a possible D gene is TRBD1 (5 bases). Trimming pared 5 bases from V and 5 bases from J, leaving 12 bases between. Germline assignment: CDR1 MDHEN and CDR2 SYDVKM. This CDR3 is 14 amino acids long. The DNA read from the CDR3 is TGTGCCAGCAGTGCGGGACTTATCAATGAAAAA. Encoded protein: CASSAGLINEK. The complete CDR3 protein is CASSAGLINEKLFF.

This clone was counted many times. Coverage ceases 3 residues before the CDR3 finishes, and the germline J gene fills in the end. The gene calls are TRBV14 and TRBJ2-1; TRBD2 agrees at 10 bases. CDR1 and CDR2 from the germline V gene are SGHDN and FVKESK. This CDR3 has 17 residues. Losses at the gene ends were 0 bases for V and 4 bases for J; bases not matched to a gene: 6. The CDR3 loop reads CASSQDQLAGIYNEQFF. CDR3 bases read: TGTGCCAGCAGCCAAGACCAACTAGCGGGAATTTACAATGAG.

There are many counts of this clone. The CDR3 end is not reached by the read, which stops 3 residues before it; the germline J gene fills it in. V gene TRBV19 combines with J gene TRBJ1-2; no firm D call. Germline loops: CDR1 LNHDA, CDR2 SQIVND (reference sequence). The CDR3 covers 15 residues. The germline V and J ends were trimmed by 4 bases and 5 bases, with 17 bases remaining between them. CDR3 bases read: TGTGCCAGTAGTAGCTCAGCGCCAGCCCCTTATGGC. It specifies CASSSSAPAPYG. The full CDR3 is CASSSSAPAPYGYTF.

This clone was counted ten times or more. The read comes to an end 3 residues before the CDR3 does, leaving the germline J gene to fill in the end. The chain employs TRBV19 and TRBJ2-5; 7 bases line up with TRBD1. CDR3 length: 12 amino acids. V trimming: 10 bases; J trimming: 4 bases; junction bases outside the gene matches: 6. Germline V gene sequence: CDR1 LNHDA, CDR2 SQIVND (reference sequence). The CDR3 bases that were read are TGTGCCAAGAAACAGGGGATAGAGACC. This sequence encodes CAKKQGIET. The full CDR3 protein is CAKKQGIETQYF.

This clone was recorded at least ten times. Sequencing ends 3 residues short of the CDR3 end; the germline J gene provides the rest. The genes are TRBV20-1 and TRBJ2-2; 14 bases line up with TRBD2. Per germline, CDR1 DFQATT and CDR2 SNEGSKA (reference sequence). The trim removed 5 bases at V and 6 bases at J, leaving 2 bases unmatched. The length of the CDR3 is 14 residues. The CDR3 sequence is CSALGLAGAGELFF. The covered CDR3 bases are TGCAGTGCTTTGGGACTAGCGGGAGCCGGGGAG.

Ten or more counts support this clone. The CDR3 extends 3 residues past the end of the read, so its final part is completed from the germline J gene. The chain employs TRBV7-6 and TRBJ2-2; no definite D call. The CDR3 consists of 15 residues. Germline CDR1 SGHVS, CDR2 FNYEAQ. The V end lost 4 bases, the J end lost 2 bases, and 11 bases lay between the germline ends. The CDR3 DNA, read in part, is TGTGCCAGCAGCTCCCTAGATTTTAACACCGGGGAG. Translating it yields CASSSLDFNTGE. From start to end, the CDR3 is CASSSLDFNTGELFF. Looking up the rest from reference TRBV7-6 and TRBJ2-2 gives the full variable domain: GAGVSQSPRYKVTKRGQDVALRCDPISGHVSLYWYRQALGQGPEFLTYFNYEAQQDKSGLPNDRFSAERPEGSISTLTIQRTEQRDSAMYRCASSSLDFNTGELFFGEGSRLTVL.

This clone was recorded many times. Other DNA sequences in the sample encode the same CDR3. The CDR3 bases that were read are TGTGCCAGCACATTCCACGTCAGGGGGCGCAGGTTAGAGACC. Protein sequence: CASTFHVRGRRLET. The complete CDR3 protein is CASTFHVRGRRLETQYF. This chain uses TRBV6-2 or TRBV6-3 with TRBJ2-5; 8 bases align to TRBD1. Read sequence stops 3 residues before the CDR3 end, and the germline J gene provides the missing end. Unmatched junction bases numbered 17, after V lost 7 bases and J lost 4 bases. CDR3 length equals 17 residues. Germline loops: CDR1 MNHEY, CDR2 SVGEGT.

This clone was observed at least ten times. The read terminates 3 residues before the CDR3 end, so the remaining end is supplied by the germline J gene. The chain combines TRBV18 with TRBJ2-1; D is unclear. Per the germline V gene, CDR1 is KGHSH and CDR2 is LQKENI. The CDR3 consists of 13 residues. V shed 6 bases and J shed 5 bases, with 11 bases lying between them. The part of the CDR3 DNA that was read is TGTGCCAGCTCGCAAGACACCGACAATGAG. Translation: CASSQDTDNE. The whole CDR3 sequence is CASSQDTDNEQFF.

This clone was counted many times. The CDR3 end falls 3 residues outside the read, so it is completed with the germline J gene. The chain is built from TRBV7-3 and TRBJ2-5; 11 nucleotides line up with TRBD1. The CDR3 sequence is 15 residues long. CDR1 and CDR2 (germline): SGHTA, FQGTGA. After removal of 5 bases from V and 3 bases from J, the junction contained 5 bases not matched to a gene. The CDR3 bases that were read are TGTGCCAGCAGCAGGACAGGGGGCAAAGAAGAGACC. Amino acids: CASSRTGGKEET. The CDR3 in full is CASSRTGGKEETQYF.

This clone was detected ten times or more. The CDR3 end falls 3 residues outside the read, so it is completed with the germline J gene. V gene TRBV12-3 or TRBV12-4 combines with J gene TRBJ2-3; 9 positions match TRBD2. V was clipped by 7 bases and J by 0 bases; unmatched bases: 8. The CDR3 runs to 16 residues. The DNA read from the CDR3 is TGTGCCAGCACCTCAATCCTAGCGGGGAGCACAGATACG. This encodes CASTSILAGSTDT. The whole CDR3 protein is CASTSILAGSTDTQYF.

This clone has a count of ten or more. Read coverage stops 3 residues before the CDR3 terminus; the germline J gene supplies the remainder. This chain links TRBV13 with TRBJ2-1; 11 nucleotides match TRBD2. From germline, CDR1 is PRHDT and CDR2 FYEKMQ (reference sequence). Losses at the gene ends were 4 bases for V and 5 bases for J; bases not matched to a gene: 13. This CDR3 has 18 amino acids. Here the CDR3 reads CASSSLLPGTSGNNEQFF. The sequenced part of the CDR3 DNA is TGTGCCAGCAGCTCCCTACTCCCCGGGACTAGCGGAAACAATGAG.

This clone was detected many times. The sequenced fragment ends 3 residues before the CDR3 boundary, so the rest is inferred from the germline J gene. J is TRBJ2-3 and V is TRBV7-2; 10 bases map to TRBD2. In germline, CDR1 is SGHTA, CDR2 FQGNSA. The V gene end was trimmed by 5 bases and the J gene end by 4 bases; junction bases not matched to a gene: 3. This CDR3 comprises 14 residues. The CDR3 sequence: CASSPSGRADTQYF. The part of the CDR3 DNA that was read is TGTGCCAGCAGCCCGAGCGGGAGGGCAGATACG.

This clone has at least ten counts. The read halts 3 residues ahead of the CDR3 end, with the missing end drawn from the germline J gene. V gene TRBV6-2 or TRBV6-3 combines with J gene TRBJ1-5; D gene ambiguous. The CDR3 sequence is 17 residues long. Germline values: CDR1 MNHEY, CDR2 SVGEGT. Trimming took 2 bases from V and 6 from J, leaving 20 bases between them. The CDR3 region is CASSYEGGRIGIQPQHF. The covered CDR3 bases are TGTGCCAGCAGTTACGAGGGCGGGAGGATTGGGATTCAGCCC.

This clone was recorded at least ten times. The read ends 3 residues shy of where the CDR3 ends; the end is completed using the germline J gene. The chain joins TRBV6-4 to TRBJ2-3, with 11 bases matching TRBD2. The CDR3 length is 15 residues. V lost 4 bases, J lost 4 bases, and 4 bases stayed unmatched. Germline loops: CDR1 MRHNA, CDR2 SNTAGT. The part of the CDR3 DNA that was read is TGTGCCAGCAGTGTAAGACTAGCGGGATCAGATACG. Residues: CASSVRLAGSDT. The entire CDR3 sequence reads CASSVRLAGSDTQYF.